The text below deals with one T cell receptor (beta chain). The use of a sample-barcoded 5' primer and a J-beta primer mix characterized a second PCR of about 7 to 12 cycles. TCRdb recomputed calls from the 5' RACE reads with MiXCR, one row per CDR3 protein. Of around 1,600,000 distinct CDR3 sequences in the sample, about 42% were seen once. This entry belongs to a study of blood T cells in healthy people across ages. Germline V CDR1 and CDR2: SGHRS, YFSETQ. Deletions cut 2 bases from V and 0 bases from J, with 14 bases between. There are 16 residues in the CDR3. This chain connects TRBV5-1 to TRBJ1-2; D ambiguous. Sequencing input: blood. The TCR comes from a woman under 30 in good health. The CDR3 DNA follows: TGCGCCAGCAGCTTTCTATTCCGGGGAGCTAACTATGGCTACACCTTC. Translating gives CASSFLFRGANYGYTF.